The 21 T cell receptor beta chains listed next were all sequenced from one sample in a study of blood T cell repertoires in COVID-19. Assay used: immunoSEQ multiplex PCR; TCRdb lists only in-frame clones, some missing. The table lists roughly 230,000 clones, approximately 81% of them singletons. What was sequenced was peripheral blood. The source of these receptors is a woman of 80 years or more with COVID-19, enrolled during active disease.

The J gene is TRBJ2-5, the V gene TRBV7-9, with 12 bases identical to TRBD2. J was trimmed by 4 bases and V by 0 bases; bases with no gene match: 6. The V gene's germline CDR1 is SEHNR and CDR2 FQNEAQ (reference sequence). CDR3 size: 17 residues. CDR3 in amino acids: CASSLAASGGAIETQYF. CDR3 sequence (DNA): TGTGCCAGCAGCTTAGCCGCTAGCGGGGGGGCCATAGAGACCCAGTACTTC.

The DNA of the CDR3 is TGTGCCAGCAGGTCCGACAGTTCCACAGATACGCAGTATTTT. It yields the protein CASRSDSSTDTQYF. The chain links TRBV6-1 to TRBJ2-3; TRBD1 is a possible D gene (5 bases). The CDR3 has 14 amino acids. V was cut by 6 bases and J by 2 bases, with 12 bases left in between. The V gene's germline CDR1 is MNHNS and CDR2 SASEGT.

This clone was detected only once. The genes are TRBV5-1 and TRBJ1-2, with D perhaps TRBD1 (6 bases). V lost 4 bases to trimming and J lost 4 bases, with 11 bases between them. The CDR3 covers 13 residues. Germline CDR1 is SGHRS and CDR2 is YFSETQ. In nucleotides, the CDR3 is TGCGCCAGCAGCCAGGGGACGGGCTATGGCTACACCTTC. Translating it yields CASSQGTGYGYTF. Together with reference TRBV5-1 and TRBJ1-2, the CDR3 gives the full variable domain: KAGVTQTPRYLIKTRGQQVTLSCSPISGHRSVSWYQQTPGQGLQFLFEYFSETQRNKGNFPGRFSGRQFSNSRSEMNVSTLELGDSALYLCASSQGTGYGYTFGSGTRLTVV.

The chain is built from TRBV2 and TRBJ1-1, with TRBD1 identical over 7 bases. Germline V gene lookup returns CDR1 SNHLY and CDR2 FYNNEI. The CDR3 runs to 14 residues. The V and J ends lost 7 bases and 4 bases, in that order; junction bases with no gene match: 9. The CDR3 sequence: CASKELAGGTEAFF. DNA for the CDR3: TGTGCCAGCAAAGAATTGGCAGGGGGCACTGAAGCTTTCTTT.

The V and J genes are TRBV4-1 and TRBJ1-1, with unresolved D. Trimming took off 8 bases at V and 1 base at J, with 14 bases between the two ends. The CDR3 is 14 residues long. Germline V gene data show CDR1 as MGHRA and CDR2 as YSYEKL. The CDR3 region has the DNA TGCGCCAGCGGTACTAGGGCGGAGAACACTGAAGCTTTCTTT. Translating it yields CASGTRAENTEAFF.

The sample holds one count of this clone. V usage is TRBV6-6 and J usage is TRBJ1-3; TRBD1 matches at 7 bases. The CDR3 sequence is 14 residues long. Germline CDR1 and CDR2: MNHNY and SVGAGI (reference sequence). J lost 2 bases, V lost 5 bases, and 3 bases had no gene match. The DNA for the CDR3 is TGTGCCAGCAGTAAAGGGACAGCTGGAAACACCATATATTTT. Encoded protein: CASSKGTAGNTIYF.

This chain connects TRBV19 to TRBJ1-6, with TRBD1 as a possible D gene (6 bases). The CDR3 runs to 12 residues. Germline CDR1 reads LNHDA; CDR2 reads SQIVND (reference sequence). Trimming removed 4 bases from V and 9 bases from J, with 7 bases in between. CDR3 coding DNA: TGTGCCAGTAGTAGGGACATTTCACCCCTCCACTTT. It codes for CASSRDISPLHF. The whole variable domain, remainder taken from reference TRBV19 and TRBJ1-6, is DGGITQSPKYLFRKEGQNVTLSCEQNLNHDAMYWYRQDPGQGLRLIYYSQIVNDFQKGDIAEGYSVSREKKESFPLTVTSAQKNPTAFYLCASSRDISPLHFGNGTRLTVT.

J is TRBJ1-2 and V is TRBV5-1, with TRBD1 matching 9 bases. The CDR3 runs 14 residues. CDR1 and CDR2 from the germline V gene are SGHRS and YFSETQ. V shed 4 bases, J shed 2 bases, and the junction held 3 bases outside the gene matches. The CDR3 bases are TGCGCCAGCAGCATCGGACAGGGGAACTATGGCTACACCTTC. Protein product: CASSIGQGNYGYTF.

The rearrangement joins TRBV19 to TRBJ1-1; D is unclear. V lost 3 bases, J lost 1 base, and 9 bases lay in between. CDR3 length equals 14 residues. Germline V gene sequence: CDR1 LNHDA, CDR2 SQIVND (reference sequence). The CDR3 region has the DNA TGTGCCAGTAGTATTACGTCAGGGAACACTGAAGCTTTCTTT. This translates into CASSITSGNTEAFF.

This chain connects TRBV11-2 to TRBJ1-2, with 11 bases lining up with TRBD1. V lost 5 bases to trimming and J lost 6 bases; unmatched junction nucleotides: 8. This CDR3 has 15 residues. The germline V gene has CDR1 SGHAT and CDR2 FQNNGV. CDR3 in amino acids: CASSTYRDRGDGYTF. The CDR3 region has the DNA TGTGCCAGCAGCACGTACCGGGACAGGGGGGATGGCTACACCTTC. The full variable domain, rest sourced from reference TRBV11-2 and TRBJ1-2, is EAGVAQSPRYKIIEKRQSVAFWCNPISGHATLYWYQQILGQGPKLLIQFQNNGVVDDSQLPKDRFSAERLKGVDSTLKIQPAKLEDSAVYLCASSTYRDRGDGYTFGSGTRLTVV.

In its sample, this clone was seen a few times. This chain uses TRBV7-9 with TRBJ2-7; 7 nucleotides align to TRBD2. The V gene end was trimmed by 3 bases and the J gene end by 0 bases; junction bases not matched to a gene: 2. The germline V gene has CDR1 SEHNR and CDR2 FQNEAQ (reference sequence). CDR3 length: 14 amino acids. CDR3 residues: CASSLGLTSYEQYF. The CDR3 nucleotides read TGTGCCAGCAGCTTGGGACTAACCTCCTACGAGCAGTACTTC.

This clone was detected a few times. J is TRBJ1-1 and V is TRBV5-1, with D uncertain. This CDR3 has 13 residues. Germline CDR1 reads SGHRS; CDR2 reads YFSETQ. V was clipped by 5 bases and J by 7 bases, with 15 bases between them. The chain's CDR3 is CASRPGATDEAFF. CDR3 bases: TGCGCCAGCAGGCCAGGTGCCACGGATGAAGCTTTCTTT.

The chain employs TRBV24-1 and TRBJ2-2, with TRBD2 as a possible D gene (5 bases). Germline-derived CDR1 and CDR2 are KGHDR and SFDVKD. Trimming took 5 bases from V and 2 from J, leaving 17 bases between them. This CDR3 region has 17 residues. The CDR3 here is CATSAYDAGYNTGELFF. CDR3 in DNA: TGTGCCACCAGTGCCTATGACGCGGGCTATAACACCGGGGAGCTGTTTTTT.

The rearrangement links TRBV6-5 to TRBJ1-5; D is uncertain. V gave up 6 bases and J gave up 2 bases, with 8 bases separating them. Germline V gene sequence: CDR1 MNHEY, CDR2 SVGAGI. The CDR3 is 13 residues long. CDR3 protein: CASRSSGNQPQHF. In DNA form, the CDR3 reads TGTGCCAGCAGATCGTCCGGCAATCAGCCCCAGCATTTT.

V is TRBV3-1 (or the pseudogene TRBV3-2) and J is TRBJ2-7, with D tentatively TRBD1 (5 bases). Germline CDR1 reads LGHDT; CDR2 reads YNNKEL (reference sequence). V was shortened by 4 bases and J by 0 bases, with 13 bases between the two germline ends. CDR3 size: 15 residues. CDR3: CASSPGSSSSYEQYF. The CDR3 DNA follows: TGTGCCAGCAGCCCAGGGTCGTCGAGCTCCTACGAGCAGTACTTC.

V usage is TRBV5-6 and J usage is TRBJ2-2; a weak D match, TRBD1 (6 bases). The germline gives CDR1 SGHDT, CDR2 YYEEEE. The V gene lost 0 bases and the J gene lost 5 bases, with 11 bases spanning the gap. The CDR3 is 15 residues long. CDR3 residues: CASSLDRELTGELFF. The CDR3, as DNA: TGTGCCAGCAGCTTGGACAGGGAGTTGACCGGGGAGCTGTTTTTT.

The J gene is TRBJ2-6, the V gene TRBV19, with 7 bases aligning to TRBD2. The CDR3 consists of 15 residues. In germline, CDR1 is LNHDA, CDR2 SQIVND (reference sequence). V was clipped by 4 bases and J by 3 bases; unmatched bases: 3. In nucleotides, the CDR3 is TGTGCCAGTAGTAAAGCGGGGTTTGGGGCCAACGTCCTGACTTTC. Amino acid sequence: CASSKAGFGANVLTF. The complete variable domain, with remaining parts taken from reference TRBV19 and TRBJ2-6, reads DGGITQSPKYLFRKEGQNVTLSCEQNLNHDAMYWYRQDPGQGLRLIYYSQIVNDFQKGDIAEGYSVSREKKESFPLTVTSAQKNPTAFYLCASSKAGFGANVLTFGAGSRLTVL.

This clone is a singleton in its sample. This sequence joins TRBV6-5 and TRBJ2-1, with TRBD1 as a possible D gene (5 bases). Trimming left V 7 bases short and J 5 bases short, with 9 bases between. The CDR3 is 12 amino acids. Germline loops: CDR1 MNHEY, CDR2 SVGAGI. The CDR3 nucleotides are TGTGCCAGCATTTTACAGGACAATGAGCAGTTCTTC. Its protein product is CASILQDNEQFF.

The genes are TRBV10-3 and TRBJ2-7; D is perhaps TRBD1 (6 bases). CDR3 length equals 12 residues. Between the trimmed V and J ends, which lost 4 bases and 4 bases, there was a span of 8 bases. The germline gives CDR1 ENHRY, CDR2 SYGVKD. The CDR3 loop reads CAISGRGYEQYF. In DNA, the CDR3 is TGTGCCATCAGTGGTAGGGGGTACGAGCAGTACTTC.

The chain has TRBV28 and TRBJ2-1, with TRBD2 matching over 10 bases. The CDR3 has 15 amino acids. With V trimmed by 4 bases and J by 4 bases, 4 bases remained unmatched. CDR1 and CDR2 (germline): MDHEN, SYDVKM. Here the CDR3 DNA reads TGTGCCAGCAGTTCTAGCGGGGGCCGTTACAATGAGCAGTTCTTC. The encoded protein is CASSSSGGRYNEQFF.

This chain's CDR3 is CASSLSSAFF. In DNA form, the CDR3 reads TGTGCCAGCAGTTTATCGTCGGCTTTCTTT. The chain joins TRBV12-3 or TRBV12-4 to TRBJ1-1; the D is unclear. V lost 2 bases to trimming and J lost 11 bases, with 6 bases between them. CDR3 length: 10 residues.